One and the same sample provided the 23 T cell receptor beta chains below, sequenced in a study of cytotoxic CD8 clonotypes in ibrutinib-treated CLL. Method: immunoSEQ multiplex PCR; TCRdb's copy keeps in-frame clones and lacks some. The repertoire holds 250,000 to 350,000 clones, roughly three quarters seen once, with around 6% in the top ten. Here the sequenced sample was PBMCs, taken at disease progression, from a patient treated with ibrutinib. All receptors come from a human donor with chronic lymphocytic leukemia.

The sample holds a few counts of this clone. The V gene is TRBV6-1, the J gene TRBJ2-1; 7 positions agree with TRBD2. The germline V gene encodes CDR1 MNHNS and CDR2 SASEGT. V lost 6 bases to trimming and J lost 7 bases; unmatched junction nucleotides: 3. The CDR3 is made up of 12 amino acids. The CDR3 sequence is CASRGGRNEQFF. CDR3 nucleotide sequence: TGTGCCAGCAGGGGAGGGCGGAATGAGCAGTTCTTC.

This rearrangement joins TRBV4-1 to TRBJ2-7; D tentatively fits TRBD1 or TRBD2 (5 bases each). Germline V gene sequence: CDR1 MGHRA, CDR2 YSYEKL. The V end lost 1 base, the J end lost 3 bases, and 16 bases lay between the germline ends. The CDR3 consists of 16 residues. The CDR3 sequence: CASSQVPMAGSYEQYF. The CDR3 coding sequence is TGCGCCAGCAGCCAAGTTCCCATGGCAGGGAGCTACGAGCAGTACTTC.

V and J are TRBV27 and TRBJ2-4; D remains unclear. V lost 4 bases and J 0 bases, leaving 7 bases between the germline ends. The CDR3 sequence is 14 residues long. Germline loops: CDR1 MNHEY, CDR2 SMNVEV (reference sequence). The CDR3 coding sequence is TGTGCCAGCAGTTCGTTAGGAGCCAAAAACATTCAGTACTTC. This translates into CASSSLGAKNIQYF.

This clone showed up just a few times. The rearrangement joins TRBV5-1 to TRBJ2-3; 9 positions match TRBD2. V dropped 0 bases and J dropped 1; count of bases not matched to a gene: 0. The CDR3 loop spans 15 amino acids. From germline, CDR1 is SGHRS and CDR2 YFSETQ. DNA of the CDR3: TGCGCCAGCAGCTTGGTAGCGGGGGGCACAGATACGCAGTATTTT. Its protein product is CASSLVAGGTDTQYF.

CDR3 protein: CASSLVGGWDGYTF. The DNA for the CDR3 is TGTGCCAGCAGTTTAGTAGGGGGCTGGGATGGCTACACCTTC. J is TRBJ1-2 and V is TRBV27; 7 bases match TRBD1. J gave up 6 bases and V 2 bases, and 6 bases lay outside the gene matches. This CDR3 comprises 14 residues. Germline V gene data show CDR1 as MNHEY and CDR2 as SMNVEV (reference sequence).

This clone has just a few counts. This chain uses TRBV20-1 with TRBJ2-7; D is ambiguous. Germline-derived CDR1 and CDR2 are DFQATT and SNEGSKA (reference sequence). V lost 5 bases to trimming and J lost 3 bases, with 5 bases between them. This CDR3 has 10 residues. This CDR3 reads CSAAHYEQYF. DNA of the CDR3: TGCAGTGCTGCTCACTACGAGCAGTACTTC.

V gene TRBV10-1 combines with J gene TRBJ2-3; 8 bases map to TRBD1. This CDR3 contains 13 residues. The V segment lost 6 bases and the J segment 4 bases; nucleotides outside the gene matches: 3. In germline, CDR1 is WNHNN, CDR2 SYGVQD (reference sequence). CDR3 nucleotides: TGCGCCAGCAGCAGGGGGCTACCAGATACGCAGTATTTT. Translated, it gives CASSRGLPDTQYF.

The chain is built from TRBV29-1 and TRBJ2-7; D remains ambiguous. The CDR3 is made up of 13 amino acids. Trimming cost V 4 bases and J 1 base, with 11 bases left between them. The germline CDR1 and CDR2 sequences are SQVTM and ANQGSEA. CDR3: CSVVGSPSYEQYF. The CDR3 bases are TGCAGCGTTGTGGGCTCCCCTTCCTACGAGCAGTACTTC.

This clone was seen a single time. In the same sample, other DNA sequences code for this CDR3. V gene TRBV7-3 combines with J gene TRBJ2-5; D unclear. V lost 5 bases and J lost 1, with 8 bases in between. This CDR3 has 13 residues. CDR1 SGHTA and CDR2 FQGTGA come from the germline V gene. The CDR3 here is CASSPTVQETQYF. CDR3 bases: TGTGCCAGCAGCCCAACAGTCCAAGAGACCCAGTACTTC.

The chain joins TRBV5-1 to TRBJ2-3, with D uncertain. V was shortened by 1 base and J by 1 base, with 10 bases between the two germline ends. Germline loops: CDR1 SGHRS, CDR2 YFSETQ. This CDR3 spans 15 amino acids. As DNA, the CDR3 is TGCGCCAGCAGCTTGACCGTCAGCCGCACAGATACGCAGTATTTT. This gives the protein CASSLTVSRTDTQYF.

The chain carries TRBV6-6 and TRBJ2-3, with 9 positions matching TRBD2. Germline V gives CDR1 MNHNY, CDR2 SVGAGI (reference sequence). The V gene end was trimmed by 7 bases and the J gene end by 4 bases; junction bases not matched to a gene: 9. The CDR3 loop spans 15 amino acids. CDR3 residues: CASNVAGGGADTQYF. CDR3 in DNA: TGTGCCAGCAATGTTGCGGGAGGGGGCGCAGATACGCAGTATTTT.

The chain joins TRBV7-8 to TRBJ2-3; TRBD2 agrees at 8 bases. The ends lost 3 bases at V and 2 bases at J; junction bases unmatched: 13. Germline values: CDR1 SGHVS, CDR2 FQNEAQ. This CDR3 spans 18 amino acids. CDR3: CASSFDRLAGTNTDTQYF. The CDR3 region has the DNA TGTGCCAGCAGCTTCGACCGTCTAGCGGGTACAAACACAGATACGCAGTATTTT.

J is TRBJ1-1 and V is TRBV20-1; TRBD1 is a possible D gene (6 bases). Germline values: CDR1 DFQATT, CDR2 SNEGSKA (reference sequence). The CDR3 totals 11 residues. V lost 6 bases and J lost 6, with 11 bases in between. The CDR3 is CSATRGAEAFF. DNA of the CDR3: TGCAGTGCCACTAGGGGGGCTGAAGCTTTCTTT.

The rearrangement joins TRBV4-1 to TRBJ2-2; no clear D gene. CDR1 is MGHRA and CDR2 is YSYEKL in the germline V gene. Deletions cut 0 bases from V and 6 bases from J, with 5 bases between. The CDR3 runs to 13 residues. Here the CDR3 reads CASSQDISGELFF. For the CDR3, the DNA is TGCGCCAGCAGCCAAGATATTTCCGGGGAGCTGTTTTTT.

The chain combines TRBV27 with TRBJ2-7; tentative D call: TRBD1 (5 bases). Trimming took 2 bases from V and 2 from J, leaving 10 bases between them. Germline V gene lookup returns CDR1 MNHEY and CDR2 SMNVEV (reference sequence). The CDR3 extends over 14 amino acids. CDR3 sequence: CASSLRGDTYEQYF. For the CDR3, the DNA is TGTGCCAGCAGTTTAAGGGGCGACACCTACGAGCAGTACTTC.

The genes are TRBV19 and TRBJ2-2; D possibly corresponds to TRBD1 (5 bases). CDR1 and CDR2 (germline): LNHDA, SQIVND (reference sequence). This CDR3 region has 15 residues. V lost 2 bases, J lost 3 bases, and 10 bases lay in between. The CDR3 protein is CASSIFARDTGELFF. DNA for the CDR3: TGTGCCAGTAGTATATTTGCCAGGGACACCGGGGAGCTGTTTTTT.

The chain employs TRBV18 and TRBJ2-7, with TRBD1 identical over 7 bases. Germline trimming cut 4 bases from V and 4 bases from J; bases unmatched to any gene: 7. The CDR3 consists of 14 residues. Germline CDR1 reads KGHSH; CDR2 reads LQKENI. CDR3 in DNA: TGTGCCAGCTCACTTACAGGGGTTTCTTACGAGCAGTACTTC. Translated: CASSLTGVSYEQYF.

The chain joins TRBV5-1 to TRBJ2-3; D is possibly TRBD1 (5 bases). With 0 bases removed from V and 0 bases from J, the gap between germline ends came to 11 bases. Germline V gene sequence: CDR1 SGHRS, CDR2 YFSETQ. This CDR3 has 16 residues. The CDR3 nucleotides are TGCGCCAGCAGCTTGGTCGGCAGGGCTAGCACAGATACGCAGTATTTT. This sequence encodes CASSLVGRASTDTQYF.

The chain carries TRBV6-1 and TRBJ2-2; perhaps TRBD2 as D (6 bases). The length of the CDR3 is 14 residues. The germline gives CDR1 MNHNS, CDR2 SASEGT. Trimming took 6 bases from V and 3 from J, leaving 11 bases between them. CDR3 loop: CASSTDYHTGELFF. CDR3 DNA sequence: TGTGCCAGCAGCACGGACTACCACACCGGGGAGCTGTTTTTT.

V usage is TRBV7-2 and J usage is TRBJ2-7; 12 bases are a match to TRBD2. The trim removed 4 bases at V and 5 bases at J, leaving 9 bases unmatched. CDR3 length equals 16 residues. The germline gives CDR1 SGHTA, CDR2 FQGNSA. The CDR3 DNA is TGTGCCAGCAGCTCCGGACTAGCGGGGAGGTCGCACGAGCAGTACTTC. Its translation: CASSSGLAGRSHEQYF.

This chain links TRBV5-1 with TRBJ1-4, with D perhaps matching TRBD1 (5 bases). Germline CDR1 is SGHRS and CDR2 is YFSETQ. Trimming cost V 0 bases and J 7 bases, with 13 bases left between them. The CDR3 is 15 residues long. CDR3: CASSLAWAGSEKLFF. CDR3 DNA: TGCGCCAGCAGCTTGGCCTGGGCAGGGAGTGAAAAACTGTTTTTT.

This clone has a single count. Different DNA sequences within this sample yield the same CDR3. This sequence joins TRBV14 and TRBJ2-5, with 9 positions matching TRBD1. Per the germline V gene, CDR1 is SGHDN and CDR2 is FVKESK. V shed 3 bases and J 4 bases; nucleotides not matched to a gene: 6. This CDR3 is built from 15 residues. The CDR3 nucleotides are TGTGCCAGCAGCCACGACAGGGGGGTCGGAGAGACCCAGTACTTC. This sequence encodes CASSHDRGVGETQYF. Full variable domain (missing parts from reference TRBV14 and TRBJ2-5): EAGVTQFPSHSVIEKGQTVTLRCDPISGHDNLYWYRRVMGKEIKFLLHFVKESKQDESGMPNNRFLAERTGGTYSTLKVQPAELEDSGVYFCASSHDRGVGETQYFGPGTRLLVL.

This rearrangement joins TRBV9 to TRBJ2-5; 10 bases line up with TRBD2. The CDR3 sequence is 16 residues long. Germline V gene sequence: CDR1 SGDLS, CDR2 YYNGEE. Unmatched junction bases numbered 10, after V lost 4 bases and J lost 4 bases. CDR3 coding DNA: TGTGCCAGCAGCCCCTTTCTCGCTAGCGGGGGAGAGACCCAGTACTTC. It is translated as CASSPFLASGGETQYF.